Listed below are T cell receptor beta chains from one sample, sequenced in a study of Ad26.COV2.S vaccination and SARS-CoV-2 variants. Generated by immunoSEQ multiplex PCR, the TCRdb table keeps only in-frame clones and is missing some. The sample carries about 430,000 clones, 90% recorded once. The specimen comprised peripheral blood, sampled in a trial of Ad26.COV2.S vaccine versus placebo. The receptor set was obtained from a person aged 18-60 years who received the Ad26.COV2.S COVID-19 vaccine or a placebo. The CDR3 runs from the conserved cysteine through the conserved F or W. Each record gives: D gene, clone size, J gene, V gene, CDR3 DNA, CDR3 protein. The D gene is left open where the match is weak. Clone size is stated in some rows and not others, as once, few, many or a class when expanded.

d_gene: TRBD2
abundance: -
j_gene: TRBJ2-3
v_gene: TRBV10-1
CDR3nt: TGCGCCAGCAGCGCTAGCGGGAGTCGGACAGATACGCAGTATTTT
CDR3aa: CASSASGSRTDTQYF

d_gene: -
abundance: -
j_gene: TRBJ2-5
v_gene: TRBV4-1
CDR3nt: TGCGCCAGCAGCCAATATAGCATCCAAGAGACCCAGTACTTC
CDR3aa: CASSQYSIQETQYF

d_gene: -
abundance: -
j_gene: TRBJ2-1
v_gene: TRBV19
CDR3nt: TGTGCCAGTACCCCTCGGGGATACAATGAGCAGTTCTTC
CDR3aa: CASTPRGYNEQFF

d_gene: TRBD1
abundance: -
j_gene: TRBJ2-7
v_gene: TRBV9
CDR3nt: TGTGCCAGCAGCGTAGGGGACAGCTACGAGCAGTACTTC
CDR3aa: CASSVGDSYEQYF

d_gene: TRBD2
abundance: -
j_gene: TRBJ2-3
v_gene: TRBV5-1
CDR3nt: TGCGCCAGCAGCAAAGGGACTAGCGGGACAGATACGCAGTATTTT
CDR3aa: CASSKGTSGTDTQYF

d_gene: -
abundance: -
j_gene: TRBJ2-1
v_gene: TRBV5-8
CDR3nt: TGTGCCAGCAGCTTGGGGGTCGGAGGGAGAAATGAGCAGTTCTTC
CDR3aa: CASSLGVGGRNEQFF

d_gene: -
abundance: -
j_gene: TRBJ2-7
v_gene: TRBV7-9
CDR3nt: TGTGCCAGCAGCTTATCTCTTTCCTACGAGCAGTACTTC
CDR3aa: CASSLSLSYEQYF

d_gene: TRBD1
abundance: -
j_gene: TRBJ2-7
v_gene: TRBV6-5
CDR3nt: TGTGCCAGCAGCAAACCCGGGACAGGGCACTACGAGCAGTACTTC
CDR3aa: CASSKPGTGHYEQYF

d_gene: -
abundance: -
j_gene: TRBJ2-1
v_gene: TRBV27
CDR3nt: TGTGCCAGCAGTTTATCATGGCAGGGAGGCTACAATGAGCAGTTCTTC
CDR3aa: CASSLSWQGGYNEQFF

d_gene: -
abundance: -
j_gene: TRBJ2-7
v_gene: TRBV14
CDR3nt: TGTGCCAGCAGCCAATCCAGGGGGGATGAGCAGTACTTC
CDR3aa: CASSQSRGDEQYF

d_gene: TRBD2
abundance: once
j_gene: TRBJ2-7
v_gene: TRBV28
CDR3nt: TGTGCCAGCAGTGCCCGACTAGCGGGATTTCCCTACGAGCAGTACTTC
CDR3aa: CASSARLAGFPYEQYF

d_gene: -
abundance: -
j_gene: TRBJ2-7
v_gene: TRBV6-5
CDR3nt: TGTGCCAGCAGTTACTCGAACCGCGAGCAGTACTTC
CDR3aa: CASSYSNREQYF

d_gene: -
abundance: -
j_gene: TRBJ1-1
v_gene: TRBV4-1
CDR3nt: TGCGCCAGCAGCCAAGATCCGTTTGGGGGGAACACTGAAGCTTTCTTT
CDR3aa: CASSQDPFGGNTEAFF

d_gene: -
abundance: -
j_gene: TRBJ1-1
v_gene: TRBV7-8
CDR3nt: TGTGCCAGCAGCCATCCACGTAATGAAGCTTTCTTT
CDR3aa: CASSHPRNEAFF

d_gene: TRBD2
abundance: -
j_gene: TRBJ2-7
v_gene: TRBV30
CDR3nt: TGTGCCTGGAGCCTAGCGGGAGGGCAGTACGAGCAGTACTTC
CDR3aa: CAWSLAGGQYEQYF

d_gene: -
abundance: -
j_gene: TRBJ2-3
v_gene: TRBV18
CDR3nt: TGTGCCAGCTCACCACAGCAGGGGGGTGGAGATACGCAGTATTTT
CDR3aa: CASSPQQGGGDTQYF

d_gene: -
abundance: -
j_gene: TRBJ2-7
v_gene: TRBV7-3
CDR3nt: TGTGCCAGCAGCTTGATGTTAATTAGCTCCTACGAGCAGTACTTC
CDR3aa: CASSLMLISSYEQYF

d_gene: TRBD1
abundance: -
j_gene: TRBJ2-5
v_gene: TRBV7-8
CDR3nt: TGTGCCAGCACACTGATATCCGGGACAGGTGGAGGAGAGACCCAGTACTTC
CDR3aa: CASTLISGTGGGETQYF

d_gene: -
abundance: -
j_gene: TRBJ2-2
v_gene: TRBV6-5
CDR3nt: TGTGCCAGCAGTTACGTCGGAGGGGTGGACACCGGGGAGCTGTTTTTT
CDR3aa: CASSYVGGVDTGELFF

d_gene: -
abundance: -
j_gene: TRBJ2-3
v_gene: TRBV4-3
CDR3nt: TGCGCCAGCAGCCGCCTCGGTAAGGAAGATACGCAGTATTTT
CDR3aa: CASSRLGKEDTQYF

d_gene: -
abundance: -
j_gene: TRBJ1-2
v_gene: TRBV27
CDR3nt: TGTGCCAGCACCCCCTCAGGGAGGTCGTTCGGCTACACCTTC
CDR3aa: CASTPSGRSFGYTF

d_gene: -
abundance: -
j_gene: TRBJ1-5
v_gene: TRBV19
CDR3nt: TGTGCCAGTAGTATAGCCGGGAATGTCAATCAGCCCCAGCATTTT
CDR3aa: CASSIAGNVNQPQHF

d_gene: TRBD2
abundance: -
j_gene: TRBJ2-3
v_gene: TRBV4-1
CDR3nt: TGCGCCAGCAGCCTACAGGCTAGCGGGAGTAGGGATACGCAGTATTTT
CDR3aa: CASSLQASGSRDTQYF

d_gene: -
abundance: -
j_gene: TRBJ2-1
v_gene: TRBV24-1
CDR3nt: TGTGCCACCAGTGATTCCGGGACTCCTTCTGAGCAGTTCTTC
CDR3aa: CATSDSGTPSEQFF

d_gene: TRBD1
abundance: -
j_gene: TRBJ2-1
v_gene: TRBV18
CDR3nt: TGTGCCAGCTCACATCCCGGGACAGGCCCTAAAGAGCAGTTCTTC
CDR3aa: CASSHPGTGPKEQFF

d_gene: TRBD2
abundance: -
j_gene: TRBJ2-3
v_gene: TRBV4-1
CDR3nt: TGCGCCAGCAGCCAAATGACTAGCCCCAGTGGGACAGATACGCAGTATTTT
CDR3aa: CASSQMTSPSGTDTQYF

d_gene: -
abundance: few
j_gene: TRBJ1-1
v_gene: TRBV7-2
CDR3nt: TGTGCCAGCAGCTTAGGGCAAGGACGCACTGAAGCTTTCTTT
CDR3aa: CASSLGQGRTEAFF

d_gene: -
abundance: -
j_gene: TRBJ2-3
v_gene: TRBV19
CDR3nt: TGTGCCAGTAGTTGGGCCTTCAGCACAGATACGCAGTATTTT
CDR3aa: CASSWAFSTDTQYF

d_gene: -
abundance: -
j_gene: TRBJ2-4
v_gene: TRBV30
CDR3nt: TGTGCCTGGAGTGTACCCCAAGGGATTGAAAACATTCAGTACTTC
CDR3aa: CAWSVPQGIENIQYF

d_gene: -
abundance: once
j_gene: TRBJ2-1
v_gene: TRBV20-1
CDR3nt: TGCAGTGCCAGTCCTCAACGGCACTCACACAATGAGCAGTTCTTC
CDR3aa: CSASPQRHSHNEQFF

d_gene: -
abundance: -
j_gene: TRBJ2-7
v_gene: TRBV28
CDR3nt: TGTGCCAGCAGTTTCGCGGGGAACGAGCAGTACTTC
CDR3aa: CASSFAGNEQYF

d_gene: TRBD1
abundance: -
j_gene: TRBJ1-4
v_gene: TRBV7-7
CDR3nt: TGTGCTAGCAGCACGGGACAGGGGTCAAATGAAAAACTGTTTTTT
CDR3aa: CASSTGQGSNEKLFF

d_gene: -
abundance: -
j_gene: TRBJ1-5
v_gene: TRBV28
CDR3nt: TGTGCCAGCAGCTACAGGTTCCTCAATCAGCCCCAGCATTTT
CDR3aa: CASSYRFLNQPQHF

d_gene: -
abundance: -
j_gene: TRBJ1-4
v_gene: TRBV10-3
CDR3nt: TGTGCCACCGGGGGCGAGCCCGAGGTACTGTTTTTT
CDR3aa: CATGGEPEVLFF

d_gene: TRBD2
abundance: -
j_gene: TRBJ2-7
v_gene: TRBV7-9
CDR3nt: TGTGCCAGCAGCTTAGCTCTAGCGGGACAATACGAGCAGTACTTC
CDR3aa: CASSLALAGQYEQYF

d_gene: -
abundance: -
j_gene: TRBJ2-1
v_gene: TRBV7-6
CDR3nt: TGTGCCAGCAGCTCCCAAAGAGGCCCCAATGAGCAGTTCTTC
CDR3aa: CASSSQRGPNEQFF

d_gene: TRBD2
abundance: -
j_gene: TRBJ2-7
v_gene: TRBV6-2/TRBV6-3
CDR3nt: TGTGCCAGCAGTTACGGTCCTAGCGGGAGCTACGAGCAGTACTTC
CDR3aa: CASSYGPSGSYEQYF

d_gene: TRBD1
abundance: -
j_gene: TRBJ1-2
v_gene: TRBV29-1
CDR3nt: TGCAGCGTTGTTGCGACAGGGCCAGATCACTATGGCTACACCTTC
CDR3aa: CSVVATGPDHYGYTF

d_gene: TRBD2
abundance: -
j_gene: TRBJ2-3
v_gene: TRBV6-2/TRBV6-3
CDR3nt: TGTGCCAGCAGTCGTAGCGGGAGTGCAGATACGCAGTATTTT
CDR3aa: CASSRSGSADTQYF

d_gene: -
abundance: -
j_gene: TRBJ1-6
v_gene: TRBV12-3/TRBV12-4
CDR3nt: TGTGCCAGCAGTTTAGATCCTTCACCCCTCCACTTT
CDR3aa: CASSLDPSPLHF